Listed below are T cell receptor beta chains from one sample, sequenced in a study of blood T cell repertoires in COVID-19. Profiled with immunoSEQ multiplex PCR; TCRdb holds only in-frame clones, not every one. This table has 240,000 or so clones, roughly 86% appearing once. The sequenced sample consisted of peripheral blood. These receptors were obtained from a woman in her twenties or thirties who had recovered from COVID-19. Both conserved end residues are part of each CDR3. The D gene is left open where the match is weak. Where a row states a size, it is once, few, many or the class of an expanded clone; other rows omit it.

CDR3nt: TGCAGTGCTAGTACCAGGGGACGCCCTATCGAGTATTTT
CDR3aa: CSASTRGRPIEYF
d_gene: -
j_gene: TRBJ2-3
abundance: -
v_gene: TRBV20-1

CDR3nt: TGCGCCAGCAGCCAAGGGGGGGAGACTAGCCACGAGCAGTACTTC
CDR3aa: CASSQGGETSHEQYF
d_gene: TRBD2
j_gene: TRBJ2-7
abundance: -
v_gene: TRBV4-3

CDR3nt: TGTGCCAGCATTCTCCGGGACAGGGTCGGCTACGAGCAGTACTTC
CDR3aa: CASILRDRVGYEQYF
d_gene: TRBD1
j_gene: TRBJ2-7
abundance: -
v_gene: TRBV6-5

CDR3nt: TGTGCCAGCAGTGAAATCCATGCTACCCTCGGCACTGAAGCTTTCTTT
CDR3aa: CASSEIHATLGTEAFF
d_gene: -
j_gene: TRBJ1-1
abundance: -
v_gene: TRBV2

CDR3nt: TGTGCCAGCAGCTTACTATGGGACAGCATAAATTCACCCCTCCACTTT
CDR3aa: CASSLLWDSINSPLHF
d_gene: TRBD1
j_gene: TRBJ1-6
abundance: many
v_gene: TRBV7-2

CDR3nt: TGTGCCAGCAGTGGCAGGATCTCTGGAAACACCATATATTTT
CDR3aa: CASSGRISGNTIYF
d_gene: -
j_gene: TRBJ1-3
abundance: -
v_gene: TRBV13

CDR3nt: TGTGCCAGTAGTATAGGGAAAAGGGGGAGTGTGACAAGACGCGAGCAGTACTTC
CDR3aa: CASSIGKRGSVTRREQYF
d_gene: -
j_gene: TRBJ2-7
abundance: -
v_gene: TRBV19

CDR3nt: TGCGCCAGCAGCTTTTGGACAGGCCTGAACACTGAAGCTTTCTTT
CDR3aa: CASSFWTGLNTEAFF
d_gene: TRBD1
j_gene: TRBJ1-1
abundance: once
v_gene: TRBV5-1

CDR3nt: TGCGCCAGCAGCATACTAGCGGGGGAGAAGCATGAGCAGTTCTTC
CDR3aa: CASSILAGEKHEQFF
d_gene: TRBD2
j_gene: TRBJ2-1
abundance: -
v_gene: TRBV5-1

CDR3nt: TGTGCCAGCAGCCCGAGAGGACTAAACCAAGAGACCCAGTACTTC
CDR3aa: CASSPRGLNQETQYF
d_gene: -
j_gene: TRBJ2-5
abundance: -
v_gene: TRBV9

CDR3nt: TGTGCCAGCAGACCGTTTAGCGGGGGTAGGAGCAATGAGCAGTTCTTC
CDR3aa: CASRPFSGGRSNEQFF
d_gene: TRBD2
j_gene: TRBJ2-1
abundance: few
v_gene: TRBV2

CDR3nt: TGTGCCAGCAGTTTAAGCGGGGGGAGTACCGGGGAGCTGTTTTTT
CDR3aa: CASSLSGGSTGELFF
d_gene: TRBD2
j_gene: TRBJ2-2
abundance: once
v_gene: TRBV6-2/TRBV6-3

CDR3nt: TGTGCCAGCAGCGGCGGGACAGGGATGAGTGAAGCTTTCTTT
CDR3aa: CASSGGTGMSEAFF
d_gene: TRBD1
j_gene: TRBJ1-1
abundance: medium-sized
v_gene: TRBV9

CDR3nt: TGTGCCATCAGGTCAGGGACAGGGGCCTTAGAGACCCAGTACTTC
CDR3aa: CAIRSGTGALETQYF
d_gene: TRBD1
j_gene: TRBJ2-5
abundance: -
v_gene: TRBV10-3

CDR3nt: TGTGCCAGTAGTATACAGGACACGAACACTGAAGCTTTCTTT
CDR3aa: CASSIQDTNTEAFF
d_gene: -
j_gene: TRBJ1-1
abundance: -
v_gene: TRBV19

CDR3nt: TGTGCCAGCAGCGTACAGGCGAACACCGGGGAGCTGTTTTTT
CDR3aa: CASSVQANTGELFF
d_gene: -
j_gene: TRBJ2-2
abundance: -
v_gene: TRBV9

CDR3nt: TGTGCCAGCAGGACCTATCAGGGGACCAAAAACATTCAGTACTTC
CDR3aa: CASRTYQGTKNIQYF
d_gene: -
j_gene: TRBJ2-4
abundance: -
v_gene: TRBV27

CDR3nt: TGTGCCAGCAGTACACGGCGTGCTGGAGAAGTGACCCAGTACTTC
CDR3aa: CASSTRRAGEVTQYF
d_gene: -
j_gene: TRBJ2-5
abundance: -
v_gene: TRBV7-6

CDR3nt: TGTGCCAGCAGCTTACGGGGGGGCCCCCGTGGCCAAGAGACCCAGTACTTC
CDR3aa: CASSLRGGPRGQETQYF
d_gene: TRBD2
j_gene: TRBJ2-5
abundance: -
v_gene: TRBV7-3

CDR3nt: TGCGCCAGCAGCCACTCAGAGCGGGGCAGGACAGATACGCAGTATTTT
CDR3aa: CASSHSERGRTDTQYF
d_gene: TRBD2
j_gene: TRBJ2-3
abundance: -
v_gene: TRBV4-1

CDR3nt: TGTGCCAGCAGTTACGAGCTGTTTCCGCCCTACGAGCAGTACTTC
CDR3aa: CASSYELFPPYEQYF
d_gene: -
j_gene: TRBJ2-7
abundance: -
v_gene: TRBV6-5

CDR3nt: TGCGCCAGCAGTGAGGATACGGGGGGCGGGACAGATACGCAGTATTTT
CDR3aa: CASSEDTGGGTDTQYF
d_gene: -
j_gene: TRBJ2-3
abundance: -
v_gene: TRBV10-2

CDR3nt: TGTGCCAGCAGCCCCGGACAGGGGGTCGCCTACGAGCAGTACTTC
CDR3aa: CASSPGQGVAYEQYF
d_gene: TRBD1
j_gene: TRBJ2-7
abundance: -
v_gene: TRBV11-2

CDR3nt: TGTGCCAGCAGCGTAGCTACCCCCACCGGACTAGCGGGGGGGCCAGTTGAGCAGTTCTTC
CDR3aa: CASSVATPTGLAGGPVEQFF
d_gene: TRBD2
j_gene: TRBJ2-1
abundance: -
v_gene: TRBV9

CDR3nt: TGTGCCAGCAGTGGTACCTACTCTTCGGCAGGGCAACCCACCGGGGAGCTGTTTTTT
CDR3aa: CASSGTYSSAGQPTGELFF
d_gene: -
j_gene: TRBJ2-2
abundance: few
v_gene: TRBV6-1

CDR3nt: TGTGCCAGCAGCCGAGGACTAGCGGGGGGCGCCTACGAGCAGTACTTC
CDR3aa: CASSRGLAGGAYEQYF
d_gene: TRBD2
j_gene: TRBJ2-7
abundance: once
v_gene: TRBV11-2

CDR3nt: TGTGCCAGCAGCTTAATTCGGTCGACAGCTACCTACGAGCAGTACTTC
CDR3aa: CASSLIRSTATYEQYF
d_gene: -
j_gene: TRBJ2-7
abundance: -
v_gene: TRBV11-2

CDR3nt: TGTGCCAGCAGGCCACAGGGGGCTGGGGCCAACGTCCTGACTTTC
CDR3aa: CASRPQGAGANVLTF
d_gene: TRBD1
j_gene: TRBJ2-6
abundance: -
v_gene: TRBV7-2

CDR3nt: TGTGCCAGCAGAAACTCACAGCTTACCTACGAGCAGTACTTC
CDR3aa: CASRNSQLTYEQYF
d_gene: -
j_gene: TRBJ2-7
abundance: -
v_gene: TRBV6-6

CDR3nt: TGTGCCAGCAGCCTCAGCTGGGAAGGGGGTGGCTACACCTTC
CDR3aa: CASSLSWEGGGYTF
d_gene: -
j_gene: TRBJ1-2
abundance: -
v_gene: TRBV14

CDR3nt: TGTGCCAGCAGCCAGAGACAGGGGGCGGAGGGCTACACCTTC
CDR3aa: CASSQRQGAEGYTF
d_gene: TRBD1
j_gene: TRBJ1-2
abundance: few
v_gene: TRBV5-4

CDR3nt: TGCGCCAGCAGGATCCAGCCTGAGGCAGAGACCCAGTACTTC
CDR3aa: CASRIQPEAETQYF
d_gene: -
j_gene: TRBJ2-5
abundance: -
v_gene: TRBV5-1

CDR3nt: TGTGCCATCAGTGAGACGACAGGGATTCTCCCTAACTATGGCTACACCTTC
CDR3aa: CAISETTGILPNYGYTF
d_gene: TRBD1
j_gene: TRBJ1-2
abundance: -
v_gene: TRBV10-3

CDR3nt: TGTGCCAGCAGCTTAAAGACTAGCGGGGGGCCCCAAGAGACCCAGTACTTC
CDR3aa: CASSLKTSGGPQETQYF
d_gene: TRBD2
j_gene: TRBJ2-5
abundance: -
v_gene: TRBV11-2

CDR3nt: TGCGCCACCTCGGGACTGACTGACAATGAGCAGTTCTTC
CDR3aa: CATSGLTDNEQFF
d_gene: -
j_gene: TRBJ2-1
abundance: -
v_gene: TRBV5-1

CDR3nt: TGTGCCAGCAGCTTAGTGAGTGGACAGGGGGGGACCCAGTACTTC
CDR3aa: CASSLVSGQGGTQYF
d_gene: TRBD1
j_gene: TRBJ2-5
abundance: -
v_gene: TRBV7-2

CDR3nt: TGTGCCAGCAGCTTGAAAGGGGTACCTCCCTCTGAGCAGTTCTTC
CDR3aa: CASSLKGVPPSEQFF
d_gene: -
j_gene: TRBJ2-1
abundance: -
v_gene: TRBV5-4

CDR3nt: TGTGCCAGCAACAGGGGGCGCGTTGGGGCCAACGTCCTGACTTTC
CDR3aa: CASNRGRVGANVLTF
d_gene: TRBD1
j_gene: TRBJ2-6
abundance: once
v_gene: TRBV3-1/TRBV3-2

CDR3nt: TGTGCCACCAGTGATCGACAGGGGGGACGCGATGAGCAGTTCTTC
CDR3aa: CATSDRQGGRDEQFF
d_gene: TRBD1
j_gene: TRBJ2-1
abundance: once
v_gene: TRBV24-1

CDR3nt: TGTGCCAGCTCACTCGGGACAGGGGGAACGAACACCATATATTTT
CDR3aa: CASSLGTGGTNTIYF
d_gene: TRBD1
j_gene: TRBJ1-3
abundance: once
v_gene: TRBV18

CDR3nt: TGTGCCAGCAGGCGGACAGGGGTCGTTTTTTCACCCCTCCACTTT
CDR3aa: CASRRTGVVFSPLHF
d_gene: TRBD1
j_gene: TRBJ1-6
abundance: -
v_gene: TRBV7-2